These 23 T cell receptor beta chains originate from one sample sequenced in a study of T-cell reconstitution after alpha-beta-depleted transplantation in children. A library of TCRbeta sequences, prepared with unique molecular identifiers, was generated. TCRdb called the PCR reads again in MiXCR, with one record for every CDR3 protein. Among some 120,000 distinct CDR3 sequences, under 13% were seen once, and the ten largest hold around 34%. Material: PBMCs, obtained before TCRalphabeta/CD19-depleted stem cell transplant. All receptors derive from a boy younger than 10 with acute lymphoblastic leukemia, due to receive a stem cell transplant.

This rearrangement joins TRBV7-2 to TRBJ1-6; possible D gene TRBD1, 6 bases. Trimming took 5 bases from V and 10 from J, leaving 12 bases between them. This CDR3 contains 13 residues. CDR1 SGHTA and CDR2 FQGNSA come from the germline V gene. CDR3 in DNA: TGTGCCAGCAGCATGTTACAGGGCTCACCCCTCCACTTT. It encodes CASSMLQGSPLHF.

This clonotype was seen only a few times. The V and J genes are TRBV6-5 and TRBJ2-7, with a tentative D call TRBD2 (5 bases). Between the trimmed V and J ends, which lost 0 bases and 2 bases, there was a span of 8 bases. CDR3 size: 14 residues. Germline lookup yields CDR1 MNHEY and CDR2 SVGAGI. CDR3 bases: TGTGCCAGCAGTTACTCGTGGCGGGCCTACGAGCAGTACTTC. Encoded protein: CASSYSWRAYEQYF.

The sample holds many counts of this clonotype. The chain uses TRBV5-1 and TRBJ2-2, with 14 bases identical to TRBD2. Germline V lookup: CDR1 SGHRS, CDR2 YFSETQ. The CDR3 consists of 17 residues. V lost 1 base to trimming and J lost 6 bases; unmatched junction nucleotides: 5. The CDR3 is CASSLSGLAGGSGELFF. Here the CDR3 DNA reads TGCGCCAGCAGCTTGTCCGGACTAGCGGGAGGATCCGGGGAGCTGTTTTTT.

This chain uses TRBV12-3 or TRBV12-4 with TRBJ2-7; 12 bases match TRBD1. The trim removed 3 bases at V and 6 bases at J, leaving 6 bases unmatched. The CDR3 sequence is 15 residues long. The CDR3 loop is CASSFGTGGYGEQYF. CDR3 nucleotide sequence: TGTGCCAGCAGTTTTGGGACAGGGGGCTATGGCGAGCAGTACTTC.

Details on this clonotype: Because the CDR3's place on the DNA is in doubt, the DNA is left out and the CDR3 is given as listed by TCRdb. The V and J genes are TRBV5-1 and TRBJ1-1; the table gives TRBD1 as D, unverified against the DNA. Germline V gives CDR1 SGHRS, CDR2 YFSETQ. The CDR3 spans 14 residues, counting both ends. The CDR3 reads CASSTSGAYTEAFF.

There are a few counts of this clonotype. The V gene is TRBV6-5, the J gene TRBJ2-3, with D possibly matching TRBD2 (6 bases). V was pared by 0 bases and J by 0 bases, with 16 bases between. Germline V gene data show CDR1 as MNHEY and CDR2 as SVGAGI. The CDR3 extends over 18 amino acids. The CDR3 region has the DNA TGTGCCAGCAGTTACTCTAGTAGCGGAGAACCTAGCACAGATACGCAGTATTTT. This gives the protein CASSYSSSGEPSTDTQYF.

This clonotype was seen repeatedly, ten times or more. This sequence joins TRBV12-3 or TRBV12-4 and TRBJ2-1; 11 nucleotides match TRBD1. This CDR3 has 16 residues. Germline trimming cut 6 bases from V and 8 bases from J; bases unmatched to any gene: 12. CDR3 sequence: CASSTWTGGVRDEQFF. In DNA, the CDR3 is TGTGCCAGCAGCACTTGGACAGGGGGCGTTCGGGATGAGCAGTTCTTC.

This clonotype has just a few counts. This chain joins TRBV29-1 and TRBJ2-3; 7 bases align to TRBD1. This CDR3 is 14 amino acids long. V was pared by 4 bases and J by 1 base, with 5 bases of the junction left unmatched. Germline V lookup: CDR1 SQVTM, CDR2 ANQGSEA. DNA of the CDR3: TGCAGCGTTGGACAGGGAAGAGGCACAGATACGCAGTATTTT. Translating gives CSVGQGRGTDTQYF.

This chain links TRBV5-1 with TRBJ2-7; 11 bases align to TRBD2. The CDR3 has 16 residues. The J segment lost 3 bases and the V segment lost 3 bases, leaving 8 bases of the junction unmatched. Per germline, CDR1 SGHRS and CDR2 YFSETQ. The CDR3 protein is CASSSKGTSGNYEQYF. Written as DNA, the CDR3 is TGCGCCAGCAGCTCAAAAGGGACTAGCGGCAACTACGAGCAGTACTTC. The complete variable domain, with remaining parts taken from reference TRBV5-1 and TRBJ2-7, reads KAGVTQTPRYLIKTRGQQVTLSCSPISGHRSVSWYQQTPGQGLQFLFEYFSETQRNKGNFPGRFSGRQFSNSRSEMNVSTLELGDSALYLCASSSKGTSGNYEQYFGPGTRLTVT.

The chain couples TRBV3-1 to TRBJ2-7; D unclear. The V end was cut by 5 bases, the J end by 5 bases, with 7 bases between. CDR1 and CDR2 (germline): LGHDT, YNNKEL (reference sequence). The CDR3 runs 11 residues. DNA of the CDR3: TGTGCCAGCAGCGCTATCAACGAGCAGTACTTC. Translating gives CASSAINEQYF.

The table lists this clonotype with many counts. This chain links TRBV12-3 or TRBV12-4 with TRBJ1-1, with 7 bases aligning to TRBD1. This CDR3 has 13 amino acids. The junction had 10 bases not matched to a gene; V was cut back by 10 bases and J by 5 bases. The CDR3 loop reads CATGKGAGTEAFF. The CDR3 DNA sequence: TGTGCCACCGGCAAGGGGGCAGGAACTGAAGCTTTCTTT.

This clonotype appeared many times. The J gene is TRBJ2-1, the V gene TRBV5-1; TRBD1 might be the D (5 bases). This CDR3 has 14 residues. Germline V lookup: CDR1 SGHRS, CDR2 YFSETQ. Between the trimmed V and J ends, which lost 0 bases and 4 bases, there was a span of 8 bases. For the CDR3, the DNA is TGCGCCAGCAGCTTGGGGGCAGGGTACAATGAGCAGTTCTTC. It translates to CASSLGAGYNEQFF.

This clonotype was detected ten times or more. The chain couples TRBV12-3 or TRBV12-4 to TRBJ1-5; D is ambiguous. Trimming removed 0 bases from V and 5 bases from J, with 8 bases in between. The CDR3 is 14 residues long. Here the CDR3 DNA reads TGTGCCAGCAGTTTAGCCGGAGGGTATCAGCCCCAGCATTTT. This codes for CASSLAGGYQPQHF.

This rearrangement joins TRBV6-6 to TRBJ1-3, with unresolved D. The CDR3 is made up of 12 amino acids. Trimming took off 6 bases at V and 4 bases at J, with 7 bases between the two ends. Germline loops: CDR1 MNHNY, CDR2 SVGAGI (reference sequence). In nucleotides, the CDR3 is TGTGCCAGCAGCGGAGGCGGAAACACCATATATTTT. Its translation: CASSGGGNTIYF.

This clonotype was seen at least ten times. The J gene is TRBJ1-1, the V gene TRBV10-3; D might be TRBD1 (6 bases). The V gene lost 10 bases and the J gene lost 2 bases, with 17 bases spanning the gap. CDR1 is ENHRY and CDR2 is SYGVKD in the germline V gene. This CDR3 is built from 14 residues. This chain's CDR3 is CATLIRGKNTEAFF. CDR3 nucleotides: TGTGCCACCCTAATCAGGGGCAAAAACACTGAAGCTTTCTTT.

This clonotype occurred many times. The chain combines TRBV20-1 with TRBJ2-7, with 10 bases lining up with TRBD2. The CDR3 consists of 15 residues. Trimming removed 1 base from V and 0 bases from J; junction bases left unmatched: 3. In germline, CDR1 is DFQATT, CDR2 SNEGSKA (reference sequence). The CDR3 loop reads CSARVLAGASYEQYF. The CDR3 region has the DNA TGCAGTGCTAGAGTCCTAGCGGGAGCCTCCTACGAGCAGTACTTC.

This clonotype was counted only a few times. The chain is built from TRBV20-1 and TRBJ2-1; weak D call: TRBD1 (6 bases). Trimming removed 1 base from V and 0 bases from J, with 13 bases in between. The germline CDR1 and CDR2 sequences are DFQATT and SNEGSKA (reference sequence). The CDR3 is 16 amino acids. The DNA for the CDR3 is TGCAGTGCTAGAGTATTACAGGGTAGCTCCTACAATGAGCAGTTCTTC. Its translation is CSARVLQGSSYNEQFF.

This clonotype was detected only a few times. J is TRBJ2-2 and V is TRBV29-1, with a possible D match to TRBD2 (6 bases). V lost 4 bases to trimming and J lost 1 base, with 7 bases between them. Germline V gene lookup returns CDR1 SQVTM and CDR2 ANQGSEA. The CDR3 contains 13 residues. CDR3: CSVAGENTGELFF. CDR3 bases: TGCAGCGTTGCGGGAGAGAACACCGGGGAGCTGTTTTTT.

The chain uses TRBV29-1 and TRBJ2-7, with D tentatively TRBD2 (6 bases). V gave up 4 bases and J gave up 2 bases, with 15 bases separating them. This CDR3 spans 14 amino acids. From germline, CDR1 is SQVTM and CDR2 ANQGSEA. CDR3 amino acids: CSVATGVGAYEQYF. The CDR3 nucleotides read TGCAGCGTTGCGACGGGAGTGGGGGCCTACGAGCAGTACTTC.

In nucleotides, the CDR3 is TGTGCCAGCAGCCGGACGAGAGGGAATCAGCCCCAGCATTTT. This sequence encodes CASSRTRGNQPQHF. The chain joins TRBV3-1 to TRBJ1-5; D gene uncertain. The V end lost 4 bases, the J end lost 4 bases, and 11 bases lay between the germline ends. CDR1 is LGHDT and CDR2 is YNNKEL in the germline V gene (reference sequence). There are 14 residues in the CDR3.

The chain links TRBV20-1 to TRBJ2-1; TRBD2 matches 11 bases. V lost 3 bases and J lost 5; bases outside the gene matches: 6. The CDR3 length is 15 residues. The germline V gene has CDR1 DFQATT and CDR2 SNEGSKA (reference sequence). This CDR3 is CSASQLAGVHNEQFF. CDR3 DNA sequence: TGCAGTGCTAGCCAACTAGCGGGAGTTCACAATGAGCAGTTCTTC.

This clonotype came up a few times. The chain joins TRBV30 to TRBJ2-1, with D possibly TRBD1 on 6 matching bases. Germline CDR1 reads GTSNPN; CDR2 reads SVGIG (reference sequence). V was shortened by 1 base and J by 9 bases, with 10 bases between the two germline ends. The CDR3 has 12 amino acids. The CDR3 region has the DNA TGTGCCTGGAGTGCAGGACAGCCTGAGCAGTTCTTC. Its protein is CAWSAGQPEQFF.

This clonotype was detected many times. The CDR3 is CASSRNQVIEQYF. The CDR3 coding sequence is TGTGCCAGCAGCCGGAACCAGGTTATTGAGCAGTACTTC. This chain joins TRBV3-1 and TRBJ2-7; no clear D. Germline loops: CDR1 LGHDT, CDR2 YNNKEL (reference sequence). The CDR3 consists of 13 residues. V gave up 4 bases and J gave up 7 bases, with 14 bases separating them.